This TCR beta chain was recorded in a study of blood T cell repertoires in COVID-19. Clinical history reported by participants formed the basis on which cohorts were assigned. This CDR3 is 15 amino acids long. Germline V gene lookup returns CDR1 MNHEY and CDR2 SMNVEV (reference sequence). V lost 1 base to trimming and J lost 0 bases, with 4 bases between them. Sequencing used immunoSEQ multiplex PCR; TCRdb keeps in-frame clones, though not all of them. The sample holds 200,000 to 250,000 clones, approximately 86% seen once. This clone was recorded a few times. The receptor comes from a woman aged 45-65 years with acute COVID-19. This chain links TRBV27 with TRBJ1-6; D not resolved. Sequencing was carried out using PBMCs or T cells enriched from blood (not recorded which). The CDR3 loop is CASSLFGSYNSPLHF. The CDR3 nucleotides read TGTGCCAGCAGTTTATTCGGCTCCTATAATTCACCCCTCCACTTT.